This record covers a single TCR beta chain. Its antigen is undetermined. This entry belongs to a study of cytomegalovirus exposure and HLA in healthy donors. V dropped 0 bases and J dropped 1; count of bases not matched to a gene: 6. The CDR3 length is 17 residues. Germline V CDR1 and CDR2: SGHDN, FVKESK. Clones were sequenced by immunoSEQ multiplex PCR, and TCRdb holds only the in-frame ones, with some missing. Of about 120,000 clones listed, around 96% are singletons. Points from the study as a whole: In vitro assays verified that three CMV-associated chains recognized CMV antigens specifically. The authors listed 180 or so TCR beta chains as cytomegalovirus-associated. That first-cohort TCR clusters tended to co-occur in the 95 to 150 validation repertoires was found in a later analysis.

The clonotype originates from a man between 18 and 29 years old in good health and CMV-seronegative. The chain combines TRBV14 with TRBJ2-7; TRBD2 matches 10 bases. Material for sequencing was PBMCs. Here the CDR3 reads CASSQDSPAGGSYEQYF. The CDR3 DNA reads as TGTGCCAGCAGCCAAGATAGTCCAGCGGGAGGGTCCTACGAGCAGTACTTC.